The present entry profiles one T cell receptor (beta chain) with its context. What it binds is unknown. The authors amplified TCR beta CDR3 regions, and they did so from RNA transcripts for repertoire sequencing. RT-PCR in the first round used HTBI primers; a second-round multiplex PCR followed. MiXCR was run by TCRdb on the multiplex PCR reads, yielding one entry per CDR3 protein. Of some 1.1 million distinct CDR3 sequences in the sample, roughly 35% were seen once. This CDR3 spans 15 amino acids. The germline V gene has CDR1 SGHTA and CDR2 FQGNSA. V trimming: 1 base; J trimming: 3 bases; junction bases outside the gene matches: 5. The sample belongs to a study of Graves' ophthalmopathy and Graves' hyperthyroidism. Study-wide results and limits: Blood also contained most of the expanded thyroid clonotypes above 0.001 frequency.

Aged 18 to 65, hyperthyroidism patients had been newly diagnosed, with under 2 months' duration. The study excluded patients with other autoimmune diseases, uncontrolled infections, pregnancy or lactation. Diagnosis relied on clinical symptoms, serum thyroxine, TRAb, thyroid ultrasound and orbital computed tomography. The TCR was taken from an adult man with Graves' hyperthyroidism. The V and J genes are TRBV7-2 and TRBJ2-7, with 8 bases matching TRBD2. The sequenced sample consisted of peripheral blood or thyroid tissue (not recorded which). CDR3 coding DNA: TGTGCCAGCAGCTTAGAGCGGGAGAGTTTCTACGAGCAGTACTTC. Translated, it gives CASSLERESFYEQYF.